Listed below are T cell receptor beta chains from one sample, sequenced in a study of blood T cell repertoires in COVID-19. Measured with immunoSEQ multiplex PCR; TCRdb has only the in-frame clones, and not every one. The table lists 80,000 to 95,000 clones, 65% to 90% of them singletons, with roughly two fifths in the top ten. The sample taken for sequencing was peripheral blood. The source is a man aged 80 or over with acute or convalescent COVID-19. Each CDR3 is given with its conserved first and last residue. The D gene is left open where the match is weak. The listing skips clone size in some rows; elsewhere it reads once, few, many or a size class.

d_gene	abundance	v_gene	j_gene	CDR3aa	CDR3nt
TRBD1	-	TRBV6-6	TRBJ1-5	CASSLHWRDRGNQPQHF	TGTGCCAGCAGTCTCCATTGGCGGGACAGGGGCAATCAGCCCCAGCATTTT
-	-	TRBV5-6	TRBJ1-1	CASSSRHRENTEAFF	TGTGCCAGCAGCTCCAGACACAGGGAGAACACTGAAGCTTTCTTT
-	once	TRBV9	TRBJ1-6	CASSGTGGNSPLHF	TGTGCCAGCAGCGGCACGGGGGGGAATTCACCCCTCCACTTT
-	few	TRBV27	TRBJ2-3	CASSPPARPYGDTQYF	TGTGCCAGCAGTCCCCCCGCCAGGCCGTACGGCGATACGCAGTATTTT
TRBD2	-	TRBV6-5	TRBJ2-2	CASSWSSGRTGELFF	TGTGCCAGCAGTTGGTCTAGCGGGAGAACCGGGGAGCTGTTTTTT
TRBD1	-	TRBV5-4	TRBJ2-3	CASSVKRTGTDTQYF	TGTGCCAGCAGCGTGAAACGGACAGGGACAGATACGCAGTATTTT
-	-	TRBV6-5	TRBJ1-1	CASSYSARGNTEAFF	TGTGCCAGCAGTTACTCGGCAAGGGGGAACACTGAAGCTTTCTTT
TRBD1	-	TRBV28	TRBJ2-4	CASSFRVGRGAKNIQYF	TGTGCCAGCAGTTTTCGGGTGGGCAGGGGGGCCAAAAACATTCAGTACTTC
-	few	TRBV5-1	TRBJ2-7	CASSLELASYYEQYF	TGCGCCAGCAGCTTGGAACTAGCAAGCTACTACGAGCAGTACTTC
-	once	TRBV18	TRBJ2-5	CASSPVLGGRETQYF	TGTGCCAGCTCACCAGTGTTAGGAGGGAGAGAGACCCAGTACTTC
TRBD1	-	TRBV5-4	TRBJ1-1	CASSSKTGMETEAFF	TGTGCCAGCAGCTCCAAGACAGGGATGGAGACTGAAGCTTTCTTT
TRBD2	once	TRBV5-1	TRBJ2-5	CASSLGLAGTIETQYF	TGCGCCAGCAGCTTGGGACTAGCGGGAACAATAGAGACCCAGTACTTC
TRBD1	-	TRBV7-3	TRBJ2-2	CASSLQGANTGELFF	TGTGCCAGCAGCTTACAGGGGGCGAACACCGGGGAGCTGTTTTTT
-	-	TRBV18	TRBJ2-7	CASSRGHEQYF	TGTGCCAGCTCCCGCGGCCACGAGCAGTACTTC
-	-	TRBV10-3	TRBJ1-4	CAISESIRGELFF	TGTGCCATCAGTGAGTCGATTCGGGGAGAACTGTTTTTT
TRBD2	-	TRBV24-1	TRBJ2-2	CAISGRDGGELFF	TGTGCCATTAGCGGGAGAGATGGCGGGGAGCTGTTTTTT